Sequencing of this T cell receptor beta chain was carried out in a study of cytomegalovirus exposure and HLA in healthy donors. Notes on the study in general: Earlier results showed most TCR beta V segments being productive about 87% or about 30% of the time.

60 Vbeta and 13 Jbeta primers were used in PCR. Repertoires were generated with immunoSEQ multiplex PCR, while TCRdb's copy carries only in-frame clones and drops some. The sample yields 110,000 or so clones, around 76% seen once. Of note for this clone: Its antigen is undetermined.

The CDR3 loop spans 17 amino acids. This clonotype originated in a middle-aged man in good health and CMV-seropositive. Material for sequencing was PBMCs. V is TRBV21-1 and J is TRBJ2-1; the table names TRBD1, a call not compared with the DNA. TRBV21-1 is termed a pseudogene. CDR3 DNA: TGTGCCAGCAGCAGGTTGTACGTGGGACAGGGATACAATGAGCAGTTCTTC. It translates to CASSRLYVGQGYNEQFF.